This T cell receptor beta chain was documented in a study of identifying expanded T cells in peripheral blood. General observations from the study: Variance in clone template counts between approximately two-week samples significantly increased with total template count across all healthy donors. Technical replicates showed roughly 1.2 changed clones; approximately 2 weeks 15 to 20; four weeks 19.

The assay was immunoSEQ multiplex PCR, and TCRdb's table has in-frame clones only and misses some. The data show 100,000 or so clones, roughly 89% seen once. Turning to this clone: What it recognizes is unknown.

Germline CDR1 reads GTSNPN; CDR2 reads SVGIG (reference sequence). V was clipped by 5 bases and J by 2 bases, with 19 bases between them. The CDR3 has 16 amino acids. During the collection period, no donor immune events like infections were recorded. Sequenced input: blood. The V call is TRBV30, the J call TRBJ2-4; D might be TRBD2 (5 bases). The receptor comes from a person aged 18 to 75 in good health. In DNA form, the CDR3 reads TGTGCCTGGGGGAGTTCTGTTTGGGCTACCAAAAACATTCAGTACTTC. This gives the protein CAWGSSVWATKNIQYF.